This T cell receptor beta chain was sequenced for a study of T cell changes during pregnancy in multiple sclerosis. Generated by immunoSEQ multiplex PCR, the TCRdb table keeps only in-frame clones and is missing some. The sample lists 50,000 or so clones, approximately 93% seen once, with around 1.9% in the top ten. There are 16 residues in the CDR3. Germline V CDR1 and CDR2: LNHDA, SQIVND (reference sequence). Trimming pared 6 bases from V and 6 bases from J, leaving 22 bases between. Sequenced material: peripheral blood, taken in the second trimester of pregnancy. The gene calls are TRBV19 and TRBJ2-3; possibly TRBD2 for D (6 bases). The sequence came from a female donor with multiple sclerosis, enrolled in a pregnancy study. CDR3 in DNA: TGTGCCAGTAGCCCCGAGGCGGGGAATGCCTGGGATACGCAGTATTTT. Amino acid sequence: CASSPEAGNAWDTQYF.